A single T cell receptor beta chain is shown here with its context. The record originates from a study of blood T cell repertoires in COVID-19. The wider study: Acute and convalescent COVID-19 specimens originated in the United States, Italy and Spain.

Enrolled through a virtual design, the participants were between 18 and 89 years of age and came from approximately 25 US areas. In the original processing: Scientists estimated how many nucleated cells there were by amplifying reference gene primers. This table comes from immunoSEQ multiplex PCR, and its TCRdb copy is limited to in-frame clones, with some not included. From that table come the V and J calls and clone size; the DNA was used to work out D and trimming. The sample holds roughly 300,000 clones, 92% seen once. The CDR3 length is 13 residues. Germline assignment: CDR1 MNHNS and CDR2 SASEGT. The V gene lost 2 bases and the J gene lost 3 bases, with 8 bases spanning the gap.

The genes are TRBV6-1 and TRBJ2-7, with D possibly TRBD1 on 5 matching bases. This clonotype originated in a woman aged 25 to 39 who had recovered from COVID-19. The sequenced material came from PBMCs or T cells enriched from blood (not recorded which). The CDR3 is CASSEQGFYEQYF. CDR3 DNA: TGTGCCAGCAGTGAACAGGGTTTCTACGAGCAGTACTTC.